The sequence of this T cell receptor (beta chain) was determined in a study of T cells in localized non-small cell lung cancer. Study-wide results and limits: Researchers found a median around 59 of the top 100 tumor clones in adjacent lung.

Data came from immunoSEQ multiplex PCR; TCRdb stores just in-frame clones and leaves some out. The table includes 35,000 or so clones, about 90% detected once. CDR1 and CDR2 (germline): MNHEY, SVGAGI. The CDR3 spans 14 residues. Germline trimming cut 5 bases from V and 4 bases from J; bases unmatched to any gene: 4. Concerning this clone: The antigen remains undetermined.

This chain links TRBV6-5 with TRBJ1-5, with 8 bases matching TRBD1. This specimen was peripheral blood, taken before any cancer treatment. The source is a woman aged 35 to 75 with stage I lung adenocarcinoma. The chain's CDR3 is CASSGQGQNQPQHF. For the CDR3, the DNA is TGTGCCAGCAGTGGACAGGGACAGAATCAGCCCCAGCATTTT.